The present entry profiles one T cell receptor (beta chain) with its context. Its antigen is as yet unknown. Method: immunoSEQ multiplex PCR; TCRdb's copy keeps in-frame clones and lacks some. The repertoire holds 2 million to 2.5 million clones, with about nine tenths as singletons. The data derive from a study of shared clonotypes between healthy human individuals. About the research overall: The plates for each donor numbered three CD4 naive, three CD4 memory, two CD8 naive and one CD8 memory.

The V end was cut by 2 bases, the J end by 4 bases, with 9 bases between. Germline lookup yields CDR1 SGHRS and CDR2 YFSETQ. The CDR3 is 14 amino acids. Whole-study findings and limits: Larger richness was generally estimated for naive than memory subsets. Tissue TCR repertoires likely differ from these blood-only repertoires. When compared with the clonotypes that were shared by all four sorted-subset donors, the non-shared clonotypes turned out to have lower generation probabilities.

The rearrangement joins TRBV5-1 to TRBJ2-2; D perhaps matches TRBD1 (5 bases). Sequenced sample: naive CD4+ T cells from PBMCs. The subset is: CD45RA+ positively selected. The TCR originated in a young man in good health. Some clones in this sample may be carry-over from other donors' samples. This chain's CDR3 is CASSFQGGTGELFF. The CDR3 coding sequence is TGCGCCAGCAGCTTCCAGGGCGGCACCGGGGAGCTGTTTTTT.